This T cell receptor beta chain was sequenced in a study of CD8 T cells in ankylosing spondylitis. General study findings and limits: What appeared characteristic of ankylosing spondylitis blood was a TCR beta motif of under 10 highly homologous variants. Several of the motif variants were reported before in synovial fluid and blood from reactive arthritis. From matched ankylosing spondylitis synovial fluid, disease-linked clones were reportedly recovered at significantly enriched levels.

As the method for making TCR beta libraries, quantitative 5'-RACE with molecular barcodes was used. Via MiXCR, TCRdb re-called the 5' RACE reads, giving one row per CDR3 protein. The data show fewer than 450,000 distinct CDR3 sequences, approximately 17% seen once. CDR3 length: 16 amino acids. Trimming cost V 3 bases and J 0 bases, with 14 bases left between them. Germline V CDR1 and CDR2: MGHRA, YSYEKL. For this clonotype: Its antigen is not identified.

The chain joins TRBV4-1 to TRBJ1-1; D ambiguous. The sample comprised blood, either unsorted or a sorted T cell fraction (not recorded which). This receptor was obtained from a male donor with ankylosing spondylitis. The CDR3 DNA follows: TGCGCCAGCAGCCACGCCGGCGGAACCATGAACACTGAAGCTTTCTTT. This translates into CASSHAGGTMNTEAFF.